Below are 8 T cell receptor beta chains sequenced from a single sample in a study of cytomegalovirus exposure and HLA in healthy donors. Libraries were prepared by immunoSEQ multiplex PCR; TCRdb keeps only in-frame clonotypes and omits some of them. The sample holds roughly 110,000 clones, 88% seen once. Sequenced: PBMCs. These receptor sequences come from a woman between 18 and 29 years old in good health and CMV-seropositive.

The genes are TRBV6-6 and TRBJ1-5; D not certain. The V gene's germline CDR1 is MNHNY and CDR2 SVGAGI (reference sequence). With 5 bases removed from V and 0 bases from J, the gap between germline ends came to 11 bases. The length of the CDR3 is 15 residues. The CDR3 DNA follows: TGTGCCAGCAGTCGACCGGGATTTAGCAATCAGCCCCAGCATTTT. This translates into CASSRPGFSNQPQHF.

The gene calls are TRBV27 and TRBJ2-2, with 8 bases aligning to TRBD2. CDR3 size: 13 residues. The V gene's germline CDR1 is MNHEY and CDR2 SMNVEV (reference sequence). The J segment lost 6 bases and the V segment lost 5 bases, leaving 2 bases of the junction unmatched. The CDR3 DNA is TGTGCCAGCAGTATGACTAGCGCCGGGGAGCTGTTTTTT. This gives the protein CASSMTSAGELFF.

The chain has TRBV7-2 and TRBJ1-5, with D unresolved. The V and J ends lost 5 bases and 2 bases respectively, with 16 bases between them. Germline V gene data show CDR1 as SGHTA and CDR2 as FQGNSA. The CDR3 length is 16 residues. The chain's CDR3 is CASSPAEWKGNQPQHF. The DNA for the CDR3 is TGTGCCAGCAGCCCAGCGGAATGGAAGGGCAATCAGCCCCAGCATTTT.

The gene calls are TRBV13 and TRBJ2-5, with TRBD1 identical over 8 bases. The CDR3 runs 14 residues. Trimming removed 8 bases from V and 7 bases from J; junction bases left unmatched: 12. The germline V gene encodes CDR1 PRHDT and CDR2 FYEKMQ (reference sequence). CDR3 coding DNA: TGTGCCAGCGAACAGACAGGGGTTTTGGGGACCCAGTACTTC. Its translation: CASEQTGVLGTQYF.

This chain connects TRBV7-2 to TRBJ1-3, with D perhaps matching TRBD1 (6 bases). Trimming removed 1 base from V and 2 bases from J, with 12 bases in between. Germline V CDR1 and CDR2: SGHTA, FQGNSA. This CDR3 spans 16 amino acids. The CDR3 protein is CASSLDRAGAGNTIYF. The CDR3 DNA follows: TGTGCCAGCAGCTTAGACAGGGCAGGGGCTGGAAACACCATATATTTT. Supplemented by reference TRBV7-2 and TRBJ1-3, the full variable domain reads GAGVSQSPSNKVTEKGKDVELRCDPISGHTALYWYRQSLGQGLEFLIYFQGNSAPDKSGLPSDRFSAERTGGSVSTLTIQRTQQEDSAVYLCASSLDRAGAGNTIYFGEGSWLTVV.

The chain employs TRBV7-2 and TRBJ2-5; D is perhaps TRBD1 (6 bases). Trimming took off 6 bases at V and 7 bases at J, with 18 bases between the two ends. The CDR3 contains 14 residues. CDR1 SGHTA and CDR2 FQGNSA come from the germline V gene. The CDR3 loop reads CASRTDAEGGTQYF. The CDR3 coding sequence is TGTGCCAGCAGGACCGACGCGGAAGGGGGGACCCAGTACTTC.

This chain uses TRBV1 with TRBJ2-1; the D call in the table, TRBD2, was not verified against the DNA. TRBV1 is noted as a pseudogene. The CDR3 has 19 amino acids. The CDR3 bases are TGCACCAGCAGCCAAGATTTGTCCCCAGGACTAGCGGACCCCAATGAGCAGTTCTTC. This gives the protein CTSSQDLSPGLADPNEQFF.

For the CDR3, the DNA is TGTGCCAGCAGTAATGGACAGGGAATCTACAATGAGCAGTTCTTC. This codes for CASSNGQGIYNEQFF. V gene TRBV6-6 combines with J gene TRBJ2-1; 8 bases fit TRBD1. This CDR3 spans 15 amino acids. Germline lookup yields CDR1 MNHNY and CDR2 SVGAGI (reference sequence). The V gene end was trimmed by 5 bases and the J gene end by 3 bases; junction bases not matched to a gene: 6.